One and the same sample provided the 17 T cell receptor beta chains below, sequenced in a study of regulatory T cells in long-lasting Graves disease. The authors built TCR beta libraries using iRepertoire HTBI primers and Arm-PCR of CDR3 regions. Each CDR3 protein is one row after TCRdb ran MiXCR on the multiplex PCR reads. Of approximately 470,000 distinct CDR3 sequences in the sample, about 20% are singletons; the top ten hold roughly 8%. Documented time point: persistent/refractory GD, antithyroid drugs over 5 years with positive TRAb. PBMCs provided the RNA from which the TCR library was made. Sequenced here: peripheral blood mononuclear cells (PBMCs), sampled when the disease was refractory, from a patient treated with antithyroid drugs. These receptors originate from a female donor with Graves disease.

The chain links TRBV20-1 to TRBJ1-2; the D gene is possibly TRBD1 (5 bases). Germline assignment: CDR1 DFQATT and CDR2 SNEGSKA (reference sequence). The CDR3 is made up of 16 amino acids. V lost 0 bases, J lost 0 bases, and 14 bases lay in between. Here the CDR3 reads CSARDYRDGTNYGYTF. CDR3 nucleotides: TGCAGTGCTAGAGATTACCGGGACGGCACTAACTATGGCTACACCTTC.

This clonotype was counted ten times or more. The V and J genes are TRBV28 and TRBJ1-1; D unresolved. The CDR3 has 16 amino acids. CDR1 and CDR2 from the germline V gene are MDHEN and SYDVKM. Trimming cost V 6 bases and J 3 bases, with 20 bases left between them. CDR3 sequence (DNA): TGTGCCAGCAGACCTTACCCGGGCCGTGTGTACACTGAAGCTTTCTTT. Translating it yields CASRPYPGRVYTEAFF.

This chain joins TRBV7-9 and TRBJ2-2; D gene uncertain. CDR1 is SEHNR and CDR2 is FQNEAQ in the germline V gene (reference sequence). The germline V and J ends were trimmed by 0 bases and 5 bases, with 7 bases remaining between them. The CDR3 extends over 14 amino acids. This CDR3 is CASSLAHGTGELFF. In DNA, the CDR3 is TGTGCCAGCAGCTTAGCGCACGGAACCGGGGAGCTGTTTTTT.

The chain uses TRBV20-1 and TRBJ2-7; TRBD2 matches at 15 bases. Germline V CDR1 and CDR2: DFQATT, SNEGSKA (reference sequence). The junction had 12 bases not matched to a gene; V was cut back by 3 bases and J by 0 bases. This CDR3 spans 19 amino acids. In nucleotides, the CDR3 is TGCAGTGCTAGGCTCCGAGGGGGACTAGCGGGGGGCCTCTCCTACGAGCAGTACTTC. As protein: CSARLRGGLAGGLSYEQYF.

For this clonotype: A much larger clone is a single base away; this may be a read error. The chain recombines TRBV20-1 with TRBJ2-2; weak D call: TRBD1 (5 bases). The CDR3 has 17 amino acids. V shed 2 bases and J shed 6 bases, with 22 bases lying between them. Germline V gene data show CDR1 as DFQATT and CDR2 as SNEGSKA (reference sequence). The CDR3 here is CSARRGANLGAAGELFF. DNA for the CDR3: TGCAGTGCTAGAAGGGGTGCCAACTTAGGGGCCGCCGGGGAGCTGTTTTTT.

This clonotype was detected many times. The chain couples TRBV6-1 to TRBJ1-1, with D possibly being TRBD1 (6 bases). The germline V gene has CDR1 MNHNS and CDR2 SASEGT. The CDR3 is 17 residues long. The V end was cut by 8 bases, the J end by 2 bases, with 24 bases between. CDR3 in DNA: TGTGCCAGCCGATGGGGTCGGGAGACAGGTGCAAACACTGAAGCTTTCTTT. Amino acids: CASRWGRETGANTEAFF.

The sample holds one count of this clonotype. Sequence at one end of the junction differs from germline and may be a read error. This chain connects TRBV12-3 or TRBV12-4 to TRBJ2-2, with TRBD2 as a possible D gene (6 bases). This CDR3 comprises 14 residues. CDR3 coding DNA: TGTGCCAGCAGTGGAGGGACCCTCACCGGGGAGCCGTTTTTT. Translating it yields CASSGGTLTGEPFF.

This clonotype was seen many times. This chain uses TRBV6-1 with TRBJ2-7, with 15 bases that match TRBD2. V dropped 5 bases and J dropped 5; count of bases not matched to a gene: 4. This CDR3 has 15 residues. Germline loops: CDR1 MNHNS, CDR2 SASEGT. The CDR3 region is CASSHGLAGGNEQYF. In DNA form, the CDR3 reads TGTGCCAGCAGTCACGGACTAGCGGGAGGGAACGAGCAGTACTTC.

This chain uses TRBV6-5 with TRBJ2-1; 8 nucleotides line up with TRBD2. CDR3 length: 16 amino acids. V lost 1 base, J lost 7 bases, and 9 bases stayed unmatched. Looked up from germline, CDR1 is MNHEY and CDR2 is SVGAGI. CDR3 loop: CASSYLLAGLGNEQFF. The CDR3 region has the DNA TGTGCCAGCAGTTACTTATTAGCGGGACTCGGGAATGAGCAGTTCTTC.

The chain has TRBV30 and TRBJ1-1; TRBD1 is a possible D gene (5 bases). The length of the CDR3 is 13 residues. Germline CDR1 reads GTSNPN; CDR2 reads SVGIG (reference sequence). The ends were cut back, 3 bases at V and 6 bases at J, with 14 bases in the middle. The CDR3 DNA follows: TGTGCCTGGAGATCTATAGGGACGTCTGAAGCTTTCTTT. It yields the protein CAWRSIGTSEAFF. Full variable domain (missing parts from reference TRBV30 and TRBJ1-1): SQTIHQWPATLVQPVGSPLSLECTVEGTSNPNLYWYRQAAGRGLQLLFYSVGIGQISSEVPQNLSASRPQDRQFILSSKKLLLSDSGFYLCAWRSIGTSEAFFGQGTRLTVV.

This clonotype has at least ten counts. V is TRBV5-1 and J is TRBJ1-1, with a tentative D call TRBD1 (5 bases). This CDR3 has 15 amino acids. The germline V and J ends were trimmed by 1 base and 4 bases, with 14 bases remaining between them. Germline CDR1 is SGHRS and CDR2 is YFSETQ. The CDR3 DNA follows: TGCGCCAGCAGCTTGAATTTGGGGGGAAGCACTGAAGCTTTCTTT. Residues: CASSLNLGGSTEAFF.

In this sample, this clonotype turned up once. The chain carries TRBV20-1 and TRBJ2-1; D ambiguous. The germline CDR1 and CDR2 sequences are DFQATT and SNEGSKA (reference sequence). Trimming took 1 base from V and 3 from J, leaving 10 bases between them. CDR3 length equals 14 residues. The CDR3 bases are TGCAGTGCTAGAGGTCCAGCTAGCTACAATGAGCAGTTCTTC. Protein: CSARGPASYNEQFF.

This clonotype has ten or more counts. The rearrangement links TRBV28 to TRBJ2-3, with 13 bases aligning to TRBD2. J gave up 0 bases and V 11 bases, and 14 bases lay outside the gene matches. CDR1 and CDR2 from the germline V gene are MDHEN and SYDVKM. There are 18 residues in the CDR3. CDR3 bases: TGTGCCGGACAATCCGGGACTAGCGGGACCTTTAGCACAGATACGCAGTATTTT. Amino acids: CAGQSGTSGTFSTDTQYF.

This clonotype was seen a handful of times. CDR3 DNA sequence: TGCGCCAGCAGCTTGGAGGGATTGGAAACGCAGTATTTT. Its translation is CASSLEGLETQYF. The gene calls are TRBV5-1 and TRBJ2-3, with D unresolved. The CDR3 spans 13 residues. Germline assignment: CDR1 SGHRS and CDR2 YFSETQ. V lost 0 bases and J lost 9, with 11 bases in between.

In its sample, this clonotype was seen a few times. CDR3 DNA: TGCAGCGTGAGGGCTCGAGGACAGGGCGACTTAGGAGGTGGCTACACCTTC. Its translation: CSVRARGQGDLGGGYTF. This chain links TRBV29-1 with TRBJ1-2; 8 nucleotides match TRBD1. Looked up from germline, CDR1 is SQVTM and CDR2 is ANQGSEA. This CDR3 contains 17 residues. With 6 bases clipped from V and 7 bases from J, the junction kept 22 bases outside the gene matches.

J is TRBJ1-1 and V is TRBV19; 8 bases are a match to TRBD1. Germline CDR1 reads LNHDA; CDR2 reads SQIVND (reference sequence). This CDR3 is built from 12 residues. V gave up 8 bases and J gave up 8 bases; unmatched junction bases: 7. The CDR3 region has the DNA TGTGCCAGTTATCTTAGGACAGGGGAAGCTTTCTTT. Its protein is CASYLRTGEAFF.

This clonotype was seen many times. Mismatch with germline at one junction end may stem from a read error. V gene TRBV6-2 or TRBV6-3 combines with J gene TRBJ2-6, with 10 bases fitting TRBD1. This CDR3 is 17 amino acids long. Germline assignment: CDR1 MNHEY and CDR2 SVGEGT. Here the CDR3 DNA reads TGTGCCAGCAGTTCCGGGACAGGGGCCCACTGGGCCGACGTCCTGACTTTC. Translated, it gives CASSSGTGAHWADVLTF.